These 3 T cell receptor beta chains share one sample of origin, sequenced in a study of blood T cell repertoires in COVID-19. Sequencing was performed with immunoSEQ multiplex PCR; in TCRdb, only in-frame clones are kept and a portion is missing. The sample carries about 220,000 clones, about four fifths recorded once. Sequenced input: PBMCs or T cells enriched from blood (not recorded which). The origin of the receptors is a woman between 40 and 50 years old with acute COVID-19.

For the CDR3, the DNA is TGTGCCAGCAAGGGTGGGAGCACTGGAAACACCATATATTTT. Its protein is CASKGGSTGNTIYF. V is TRBV2 and J is TRBJ1-3; unclear D gene. CDR1 is SNHLY and CDR2 is FYNNEI in the germline V gene. The CDR3 totals 14 residues. V dropped 7 bases and J dropped 2 bases, with 12 bases sitting between them.

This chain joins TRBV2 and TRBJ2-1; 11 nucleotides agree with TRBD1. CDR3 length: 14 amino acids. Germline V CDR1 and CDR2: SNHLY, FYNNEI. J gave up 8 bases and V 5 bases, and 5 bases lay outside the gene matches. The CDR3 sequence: CASSWTGGSDEQFF. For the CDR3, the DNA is TGTGCCAGCAGTTGGACAGGGGGCTCGGATGAGCAGTTCTTC.

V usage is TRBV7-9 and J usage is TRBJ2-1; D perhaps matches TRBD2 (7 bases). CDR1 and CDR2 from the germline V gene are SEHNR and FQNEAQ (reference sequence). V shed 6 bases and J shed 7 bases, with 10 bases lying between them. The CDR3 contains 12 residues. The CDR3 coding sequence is TGTGCCAGCAGGGGGGGGCCTAATGAGCAGTTCTTC. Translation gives CASRGGPNEQFF.